Listed below are T cell receptor beta chains from one sample, sequenced in a study of T-cell reconstitution after alpha-beta-depleted transplantation in children. TCRdb re-derived calls from the PCR reads in MiXCR, one entry per CDR3 protein. The sample carries 120,000 or so distinct CDR3 sequences, about 21% recorded once. Specimen: PBMCs, mostly from graft donor cells, collected 180 days after TCRalphabeta/CD19-depleted stem cell transplant. The origin of the receptors is a male patient aged 2 to 10 who had a stem cell transplant for chronic granulomatous disease, so the T cells may come from the graft donor. CDR3s include the opening cysteine and the closing phenylalanine or tryptophan. The D gene is left open where the match is weak. The listing skips clone size in some rows; elsewhere it reads once, few, many or a size class.

J: TRBJ2-1
V: TRBV20-1
length: 15
size: NA
D: NA
CDR3: CSARVAPLSYNEQFF
DNA: TGCAGTGCTAGAGTCGCCCCCCTCTCCTACAATGAGCAGTTCTTC

J: TRBJ2-1
V: TRBV20-1
length: 14
size: many
D: NA
CDR3: CSARDPGRDHEQFF
DNA: TGCAGTGCTAGAGATCCGGGAAGAGACCATGAGCAGTTCTTC

J: TRBJ1-2
V: TRBV12-3/TRBV12-4
length: 11
size: few
D: NA
CDR3: CASRAKGSYTF
DNA: TGTGCCAGCAGGGCAAAAGGAAGCTACACCTTC

J: TRBJ2-6
V: TRBV20-1
length: 15
size: once
D: NA
CDR3: CSPSFNRVWANGLTF
DNA: TGCAGTCCCTCTTTTAACCGGGTCTGGGCCAACGGCCTGACTTTC

J: TRBJ1-4
V: TRBV12-3/TRBV12-4
length: 13
size: few
D: NA
CDR3: CASSLSGTEKLFF
DNA: TGTGCCAGCAGTTTATCCGGGACTGAAAAACTGTTTTTT

J: TRBJ1-2
V: TRBV29-1
length: 14
size: NA
D: NA
CDR3: CSVEGDGANYGYTF
DNA: TGCAGCGTTGAAGGGGACGGGGCTAACTATGGCTACACCTTC

J: TRBJ1-2
V: TRBV20-1
length: 15
size: NA
D: TRBD1
CDR3: CSASLTTGQNYGYTF
DNA: TGCAGTGCTAGTCTCACCACGGGACAGAACTATGGCTACACCTTC

J: TRBJ2-3
V: TRBV5-1
length: 16
size: NA
D: TRBD2
CDR3: CATKAGLAGLKDTQYF
DNA: TGCGCCACGAAAGCCGGACTAGCGGGCCTAAAAGATACGCAGTATTTT

J: TRBJ2-3
V: TRBV5-6
length: 15
size: large
D: TRBD2
CDR3: CASSQGLALTDTQYF
DNA: TGTGCCAGCAGTCAAGGACTAGCCCTCACAGATACGCAGTATTTT

J: TRBJ2-2
V: TRBV28
length: 15
size: NA
D: TRBD2
CDR3: CASRGTSENTGELFF
DNA: TGTGCCAGCAGGGGGACTAGCGAGAACACCGGGGAGCTGTTTTTT

J: TRBJ2-3
V: TRBV28
length: 16
size: once
D: TRBD2
CDR3: CASSLWSGGSTDTQYF
DNA: TGTGCCAGCAGTTTATGGAGCGGGGGAAGCACAGATACGCAGTATTTT

J: TRBJ2-7
V: TRBV27
length: 16
size: NA
D: TRBD1
CDR3: CASSLVRTGSSYEQYF
DNA: TGTGCCAGCAGTTTAGTTAGGACAGGGAGCTCCTACGAGCAGTACTTC

J: TRBJ2-1
V: TRBV5-5
length: 15
size: NA
D: NA
CDR3: CASRPLGGQHNEQFF
DNA: TGTGCCAGCAGACCCCTAGGGGGGCAGCACAATGAGCAGTTCTTC

J: TRBJ2-5
V: TRBV30
length: 15
size: NA
D: NA
CDR3: CAWSVPLSLKETQYF
DNA: TGTGCCTGGAGTGTACCCCTCTCCCTAAAAGAGACCCAGTACTTC

J: TRBJ2-3
V: TRBV9
length: 13
size: NA
D: NA
CDR3: CASSAMGLDTQYF
DNA: TGTGCCAGCAGCGCTATGGGACTGGATACGCAGTATTTT

J: TRBJ2-1
V: TRBV10-3
length: 17
size: few
D: TRBD2
CDR3: CAISDIPSGRSYNEQFF
DNA: TGTGCCATCAGTGATATTCCTAGCGGGAGATCCTACAATGAGCAGTTCTTC

J: TRBJ2-7
V: TRBV15
length: 15
size: NA
D: NA
CDR3: CATSRDLPSSYEQYF
DNA: TGTGCCACCAGCAGAGATCTCCCCAGCTCCTACGAGCAGTACTTC

J: TRBJ1-2
V: TRBV12-3/TRBV12-4
length: 15
size: many
D: TRBD1
CDR3: CASRQPGQGASGYTF
DNA: TGTGCCAGCAGGCAACCGGGACAGGGGGCAAGTGGCTACACCTTC

J: TRBJ2-3
V: TRBV20-1
length: 12
size: many
D: NA
CDR3: CSARFVADTQYF
DNA: TGCAGTGCTAGGTTTGTTGCAGATACGCAGTATTTT

J: TRBJ2-6
V: TRBV28
length: 16
size: NA
D: NA
CDR3: CASSGGRYSGANVLTF
DNA: TGTGCCAGCAGCGGGGGGCGATACTCTGGGGCCAACGTCCTGACTTTC

J: TRBJ2-5
V: TRBV29-1
length: 15
size: many
D: TRBD1
CDR3: CSVEATGGAFQTQYF
DNA: TGCAGCGTTGAAGCGACAGGGGGCGCATTTCAGACCCAGTACTTC

J: TRBJ2-1
V: TRBV7-8
length: 13
size: once
D: NA
CDR3: CASSPSGLGEQFF
DNA: TGTGCCAGCAGCCCCTCGGGACTGGGGGAGCAGTTCTTC

J: TRBJ1-2
V: TRBV29-1
length: 14
size: few
D: TRBD1
CDR3: CSVDPRGLGYGYTF
DNA: TGCAGCGTTGACCCCAGGGGGCTTGGATATGGCTACACCTTC

J: TRBJ2-5
V: TRBV5-1
length: 18
size: many
D: NA
CDR3: CASSLAVLGRDSQETQYF
DNA: TGCGCCAGCAGCTTGGCCGTTTTGGGTCGGGACTCCCAAGAGACCCAGTACTTC

J: TRBJ2-2
V: TRBV19
length: 14
size: many
D: NA
CDR3: CASSILGNTGELFF
DNA: TGTGCCAGTAGTATTCTGGGAAACACCGGGGAGCTGTTTTTT

J: TRBJ2-6
V: TRBV19
length: 14
size: few
D: NA
CDR3: CASNPQSGANVLTF
DNA: TGTGCCAGTAACCCCCAGTCTGGGGCCAACGTCCTGACTTTC

J: TRBJ1-2
V: TRBV28
length: 15
size: NA
D: NA
CDR3: CASSFYGQQNYGYTF
DNA: TGTGCCAGCAGTTTTTATGGACAGCAGAACTATGGCTACACCTTC

J: TRBJ1-6
V: TRBV20-1
length: 15
size: many
D: NA
CDR3: CSASRGGRGNSPLHF
DNA: TGCAGTGCTAGTCGGGGGGGCCGAGGGAATTCACCCCTCCACTTT

J: TRBJ2-7
V: TRBV5-1
length: 15
size: NA
D: TRBD2
CDR3: CASSSGSGASYEQYF
DNA: TGCGCCAGCAGCTCCGGTAGCGGGGCCTCCTACGAGCAGTACTTC

J: TRBJ2-7
V: TRBV12-3/TRBV12-4
length: 16
size: NA
D: NA
CDR3: CASSPGEASSSYEQYF
DNA: TGTGCCAGCAGTCCGGGGGAAGCGTCTAGCTCCTACGAGCAGTACTTC

J: TRBJ2-3
V: TRBV7-2
length: 15
size: NA
D: NA
CDR3: CASSLAGPGTDTQYF
DNA: TGTGCCAGCAGCTTAGCAGGACCTGGCACAGATACGCAGTATTTT

J: TRBJ1-1
V: TRBV29-1
length: 15
size: NA
D: NA
CDR3: CSISRGAEVDTEAFF
DNA: TGCAGCATCAGTAGGGGGGCGGAAGTGGACACTGAAGCTTTCTTT